This T cell receptor (beta chain) was identified in a study of blood T cell repertoires in COVID-19. For the study at large: Sample material is recorded as cDNA or gDNA derived from T cells, B-cell-depleted T cells, or PBMCs.

Per the authors' pipeline: Nucleated cell counts were estimated from reference gene primer amplification. TCRdb's copy holds only in-frame clones and misses some; the assay was immunoSEQ multiplex PCR. V, J and clone size derive from that table, while D and trimming were established from the DNA sequence. The sample carries around 96,000 clones, 90% to 95% recorded once. Per the germline V gene, CDR1 is MNHEY and CDR2 is SMNVEV (reference sequence). This CDR3 region has 15 residues. Trimming shortened V by 5 bases and J by 8 bases, and 19 bases separated the two germline ends. The chain joins TRBV27 to TRBJ2-4; TRBD1 might be the D (7 bases). The clonotype comes from a human donor with active COVID-19. The donor label of this sample is uncertain. Source material: peripheral blood. CDR3 nucleotide sequence: TGTGCCAGCAGTCCCAGGGGGAGGATAAGGCACATTCAGTACTTC. Its protein is CASSPRGRIRHIQYF.